This is a list of T cell receptor beta chains from one sample in a study of blood T cell repertoires in COVID-19. The assay was immunoSEQ multiplex PCR, and TCRdb's table has in-frame clones only and misses some. The sample gives about 410,000 clones, 89% of which show up once; under 2% is in the top ten. The sample was peripheral blood. These receptors were collected from a middle-aged woman with COVID-19, enrolled during active disease. The CDR3 runs from the conserved cysteine through the conserved F or W. The order of the fields is clone size, V gene, D gene, J gene, CDR3 protein, CDR3 DNA. D genes are given only for firm matches. Clone size appears in some rows only: once, few, many, or a class for an expanded clone.

clone size: few; V gene: TRBV15; D gene: .; J gene: TRBJ1-1; CDR3 protein: CATREDGSTEAFF; CDR3 DNA: TGTGCCACCAGAGAGGATGGGAGCACTGAAGCTTTCTTT
clone size: .; V gene: TRBV27; D gene: .; J gene: TRBJ1-5; CDR3 protein: CASSLSWAGTPQHF; CDR3 DNA: TGTGCCAGCAGTTTATCGTGGGCAGGTACTCCCCAGCATTTT
clone size: .; V gene: TRBV19; D gene: TRBD2; J gene: TRBJ2-1; CDR3 protein: CASRGLGYNEQFF; CDR3 DNA: TGTGCCAGTAGGGGACTAGGATACAATGAGCAGTTCTTC
clone size: .; V gene: TRBV28; D gene: .; J gene: TRBJ2-7; CDR3 protein: CASSLLSEQYF; CDR3 DNA: TGTGCCAGCAGTTTACTTAGCGAGCAGTACTTC
clone size: .; V gene: TRBV20-1; D gene: TRBD1; J gene: TRBJ1-2; CDR3 protein: CSASIPILTGGASYTF; CDR3 DNA: TGCAGTGCTAGTATACCGATCCTGACAGGGGGCGCGAGCTACACCTTC
clone size: .; V gene: TRBV27; D gene: .; J gene: TRBJ1-1; CDR3 protein: CASSLFRGLNTEAFF; CDR3 DNA: TGTGCCAGCAGTTTATTTAGAGGGCTGAACACTGAAGCTTTCTTT
clone size: .; V gene: TRBV5-1; D gene: .; J gene: TRBJ1-6; CDR3 protein: CASKREDSLGSPLHF; CDR3 DNA: TGCGCCAGCAAAAGAGAGGACTCTTTGGGTTCACCCCTCCACTTT
clone size: .; V gene: TRBV7-8; D gene: .; J gene: TRBJ1-3; CDR3 protein: CASSLATDSSSGNTIYF; CDR3 DNA: TGTGCCAGCAGCTTAGCTACGGACAGTTCCTCTGGAAACACCATATATTTT
clone size: once; V gene: TRBV5-1; D gene: TRBD1; J gene: TRBJ1-1; CDR3 protein: CASSLVQGESGNTEAFF; CDR3 DNA: TGCGCCAGCAGCTTGGTTCAGGGGGAAAGCGGGAACACTGAAGCTTTCTTT
clone size: .; V gene: TRBV7-2; D gene: .; J gene: TRBJ2-7; CDR3 protein: CASSLGAGSYEQYF; CDR3 DNA: TGTGCCAGCAGCTTAGGTGCAGGCTCCTACGAGCAGTACTTC
clone size: .; V gene: TRBV30; D gene: TRBD1; J gene: TRBJ1-2; CDR3 protein: CAWVGQNYGYTF; CDR3 DNA: TGTGCCTGGGTGGGACAGAACTATGGCTACACCTTC
clone size: .; V gene: TRBV9; D gene: TRBD2; J gene: TRBJ2-2; CDR3 protein: CASSEGLAGATGELFF; CDR3 DNA: TGTGCCAGCAGCGAGGGACTAGCGGGGGCCACCGGGGAGCTGTTTTTT
clone size: .; V gene: TRBV29-1; D gene: .; J gene: TRBJ1-1; CDR3 protein: CSVGDGQGTEAFF; CDR3 DNA: TGCAGCGTTGGAGACGGTCAGGGCACTGAAGCTTTCTTT
clone size: .; V gene: TRBV2; D gene: .; J gene: TRBJ2-2; CDR3 protein: CASSDRTGTGELFF; CDR3 DNA: TGTGCCAGCAGTGATAGAACGGGCACCGGGGAGCTGTTTTTT